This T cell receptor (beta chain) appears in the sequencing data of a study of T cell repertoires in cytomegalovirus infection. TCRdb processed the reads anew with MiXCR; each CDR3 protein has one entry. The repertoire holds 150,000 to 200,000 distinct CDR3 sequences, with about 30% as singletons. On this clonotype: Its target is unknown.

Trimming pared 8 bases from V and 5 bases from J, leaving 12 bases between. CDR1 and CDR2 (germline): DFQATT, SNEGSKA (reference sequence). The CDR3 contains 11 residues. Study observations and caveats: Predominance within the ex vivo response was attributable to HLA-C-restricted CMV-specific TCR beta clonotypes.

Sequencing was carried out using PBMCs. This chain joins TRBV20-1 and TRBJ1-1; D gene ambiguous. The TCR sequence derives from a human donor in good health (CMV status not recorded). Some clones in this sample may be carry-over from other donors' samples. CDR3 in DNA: TGCAGTTCCCGAGGTTCGACTGAAGCTTTCTTT. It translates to CSSRGSTEAFF.